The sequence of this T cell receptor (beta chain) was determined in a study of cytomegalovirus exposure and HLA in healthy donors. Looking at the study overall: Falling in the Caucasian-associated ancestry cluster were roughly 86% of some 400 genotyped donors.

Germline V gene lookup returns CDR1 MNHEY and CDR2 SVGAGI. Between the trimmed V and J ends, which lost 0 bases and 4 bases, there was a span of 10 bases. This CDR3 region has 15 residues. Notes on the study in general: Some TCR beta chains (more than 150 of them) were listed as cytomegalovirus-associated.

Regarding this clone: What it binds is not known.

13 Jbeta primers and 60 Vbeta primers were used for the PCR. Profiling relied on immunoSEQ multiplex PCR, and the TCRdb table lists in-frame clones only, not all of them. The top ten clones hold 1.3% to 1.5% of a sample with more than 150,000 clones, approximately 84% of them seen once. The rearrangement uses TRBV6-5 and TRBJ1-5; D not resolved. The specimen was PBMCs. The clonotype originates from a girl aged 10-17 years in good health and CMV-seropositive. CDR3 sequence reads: CASSYSIGANQPQHF. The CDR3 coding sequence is TGTGCCAGCAGTTACTCGATAGGAGCAAATCAGCCCCAGCATTTT.